The next 26 T cell receptor beta chains were all read from a single sample in a study of T cells after yellow fever vaccination. TCRdb passed the 5' RACE reads through MiXCR, listing each CDR3 protein once. The table includes 300,000 or so distinct CDR3 sequences, around 10% detected once. This material consisted of CD4+ T cells sorted from PBMCs, taken 5 days after the yellow fever booster vaccination. The receptors were gathered from a man between 18 and 29 years old who received the YFV17D yellow fever vaccine.

As for this clonotype: Germline is not matched at one junction end, which may reflect a read error. The CDR3 DNA reads as TGTGCCAGCAGATTAGCGGGGGGCCGTCAAGAGACCCAGTACTTC. Its translation: CASRLAGGRQETQYF. The J gene is TRBJ2-5, the V gene TRBV7-6, with 10 bases fitting TRBD2. This CDR3 has 15 amino acids. Germline values: CDR1 SGHVS, CDR2 FNYEAQ.

V and J are TRBV7-2 and TRBJ2-5; 7 bases match TRBD2. The germline V gene encodes CDR1 SGHTA and CDR2 FQGNSA. Trimming took 5 bases from V and 3 from J; bases not matched to a gene: 9. This CDR3 is built from 15 residues. CDR3 protein: CASSTRSRGEETQYF. In nucleotides, the CDR3 is TGTGCCAGCAGCACACGTAGTCGGGGGGAAGAGACCCAGTACTTC.

Only a few counts were recorded for this clonotype. The rearrangement links TRBV20-1 to TRBJ1-2; D unclear. This CDR3 contains 14 residues. V was clipped by 0 bases and J by 8 bases, with 16 bases between them. Germline V gives CDR1 DFQATT, CDR2 SNEGSKA (reference sequence). The DNA for the CDR3 is TGCAGTGCTAGAGATCGGATCGGCATTAGCGGCTACACCTTC. Encoded protein: CSARDRIGISGYTF.

This clonotype was counted a few times. The chain carries TRBV5-6 and TRBJ1-5; D call uncertain. Germline CDR1 and CDR2: SGHDT and YYEEEE. CDR3 size: 12 residues. The V end lost 1 base, the J end lost 6 bases, and 5 bases lay between the germline ends. The chain's CDR3 is CASSLPSQPQHF. CDR3 DNA: TGTGCCAGCAGCTTGCCATCTCAGCCCCAGCATTTT.

V usage is TRBV24-1 and J usage is TRBJ2-3, with TRBD2 identical over 11 bases. The germline gives CDR1 KGHDR, CDR2 SFDVKD. The junction had 10 bases not matched to a gene; V was cut back by 3 bases and J by 6 bases. The CDR3 is 17 residues long. The CDR3: CATSDPALSGGEDTQYF. The CDR3 region has the DNA TGTGCCACCAGTGATCCAGCCCTTAGCGGGGGGGAGGATACGCAGTATTTT.

The J gene is TRBJ1-1, the V gene TRBV18, with unresolved D. The germline gives CDR1 KGHSH, CDR2 LQKENI. The CDR3 has 16 amino acids. V was trimmed by 6 bases and J by 2 bases, leaving 19 bases between them. The chain's CDR3 is CASSLQEGRSNTEAFF. As DNA, the CDR3 is TGTGCCAGCTCGCTACAAGAGGGTCGGTCCAACACTGAAGCTTTCTTT. Full variable domain (missing parts from reference TRBV18 and TRBJ1-1): NAGVMQNPRHLVRRRGQEARLRCSPMKGHSHVYWYRQLPEEGLKFMVYLQKENIIDESGMPKERFSAEFPKEGPSILRIQQVVRGDSAAYFCASSLQEGRSNTEAFFGQGTRLTVV.

The chain carries TRBV12-3 or TRBV12-4 and TRBJ1-1; possible D gene TRBD1, 6 bases. V dropped 4 bases and J dropped 6 bases, with 21 bases sitting between them. This CDR3 contains 16 residues. CDR3 in DNA: TGTGCCAGCAGTTACCCGGGGGGCGGCGGCGTGGCTGAAGCTTTCTTT. Its protein is CASSYPGGGGVAEAFF.

The chain has TRBV7-8 and TRBJ1-2; D remains ambiguous. V was cut by 3 bases and J by 9 bases, with 17 bases left in between. The CDR3 spans 14 residues. Germline CDR1 is SGHVS and CDR2 is FQNEAQ. The CDR3 sequence is CASSFETGLLSYTF. CDR3 sequence (DNA): TGTGCCAGCAGCTTTGAAACGGGGTTGCTAAGCTACACCTTC.

J is TRBJ1-6 and V is TRBV5-1; 8 nucleotides align to TRBD1. CDR1 is SGHRS and CDR2 is YFSETQ in the germline V gene. The CDR3 has 15 amino acids. V lost 2 bases and J lost 10; bases outside the gene matches: 8. DNA for the CDR3: TGCGCCAGCAGCTTATCCGGGACAGGTCGGTCACCCCTCCACTTT. Translated, it gives CASSLSGTGRSPLHF. Based on the CDR3 plus reference TRBV5-1 and TRBJ1-6, the full variable domain is KAGVTQTPRYLIKTRGQQVTLSCSPISGHRSVSWYQQTPGQGLQFLFEYFSETQRNKGNFPGRFSGRQFSNSRSEMNVSTLELGDSALYLCASSLSGTGRSPLHFGNGTRLTVT.

The chain joins TRBV7-9 to TRBJ2-3, with D perhaps assigned TRBD1 or TRBD2 (6 bases each). CDR1 is SEHNR and CDR2 is FQNEAQ in the germline V gene (reference sequence). V was cut by 4 bases and J by 0 bases, with 20 bases left in between. The CDR3 loop spans 18 amino acids. CDR3 protein: CASSSYAGHSTSTDTQYF. Written as DNA, the CDR3 is TGTGCCAGCAGCTCCTATGCGGGACACTCAACTAGCACAGATACGCAGTATTTT.

This clonotype occurred many times. The chain carries TRBV5-1 and TRBJ2-5, with 8 bases that match TRBD2. Germline CDR1 and CDR2: SGHRS and YFSETQ. After removal of 4 bases from V and 2 bases from J, the junction contained 4 bases not matched to a gene. This CDR3 has 14 amino acids. CDR3 DNA sequence: TGCGCCAGCAGCGCGGGGGGACTTCAAGAGACCCAGTACTTC. Protein product: CASSAGGLQETQYF.

The chain employs TRBV29-1 and TRBJ2-3, with 10 bases matching TRBD2. The CDR3 is 13 residues long. Per germline, CDR1 SQVTM and CDR2 ANQGSEA. DNA of the CDR3: TGCACCGGAGCGGGGGGGAGCACAGATACGCAGTATTTT. Translating it yields CTGAGGSTDTQYF.

This chain uses TRBV7-9 with TRBJ2-7, with no clear D. V shed 1 base and J shed 2 bases, with 6 bases lying between them. Germline loops: CDR1 SEHNR, CDR2 FQNEAQ (reference sequence). The CDR3 length is 13 residues. In DNA, the CDR3 is TGTGCCAGCAGCTTAGTGGGCCCCTACGAGCAGTACTTC. This translates into CASSLVGPYEQYF.

This clonotype was detected a few times. The J gene is TRBJ2-3, the V gene TRBV5-1; D may be TRBD2 (5 bases). V lost 4 bases, J lost 4 bases, and 16 bases lay in between. Per germline, CDR1 SGHRS and CDR2 YFSETQ. This CDR3 has 15 residues. The CDR3 sequence is CASSPSSGRSDTQYF. Here the CDR3 DNA reads TGCGCCAGCAGCCCCTCCAGCGGTAGATCAGATACGCAGTATTTT.

The chain has TRBV20-1 and TRBJ2-7, with TRBD1 identical over 7 bases. With V trimmed by 6 bases and J by 0 bases, 5 bases remained unmatched. Germline V gene sequence: CDR1 DFQATT, CDR2 SNEGSKA (reference sequence). This CDR3 spans 13 amino acids. In DNA form, the CDR3 reads TGCAGTGCGGTCAGGGGGTTCTCCTACGAGCAGTACTTC. Encoded protein: CSAVRGFSYEQYF.

The V gene is TRBV4-2, the J gene TRBJ2-5; D is tentatively TRBD1 or TRBD2 (6 bases each). V lost 0 bases and J 5 bases, leaving 19 bases between the germline ends. This CDR3 is 17 amino acids long. Germline lookup yields CDR1 LGHNA and CDR2 YNFKEQ. The CDR3 spells CASSQDPWDPGAETQYF. CDR3 nucleotide sequence: TGTGCCAGCAGCCAAGATCCTTGGGACCCGGGGGCGGAGACCCAGTACTTC.

The sample holds many counts of this clonotype. This sequence joins TRBV5-1 and TRBJ2-7; 9 nucleotides line up with TRBD1. V lost 2 bases to trimming and J lost 6 bases; unmatched junction nucleotides: 3. The CDR3 has 13 amino acids. The germline CDR1 and CDR2 sequences are SGHRS and YFSETQ. The CDR3 DNA follows: TGCGCCAGCAGCTTCTCGACAGGGGGCGAGCAGTACGTC. This sequence encodes CASSFSTGGEQYV.

This clonotype occurred a few times. The rearrangement joins TRBV19 to TRBJ1-1; D might be TRBD1 (6 bases). Germline lookup yields CDR1 LNHDA and CDR2 SQIVND (reference sequence). The CDR3 is 14 amino acids. The germline V and J ends were trimmed by 3 bases and 3 bases, with 11 bases remaining between them. CDR3 nucleotide sequence: TGTGCCAGTAGTATTTCGGGGGCGGACACTGAAGCTTTCTTT. This translates into CASSISGADTEAFF.

This clonotype was picked up many times. This rearrangement joins TRBV5-1 to TRBJ1-1, with no clear D. V lost 0 bases and J 8 bases, leaving 8 bases between the germline ends. Germline loops: CDR1 SGHRS, CDR2 YFSETQ. This CDR3 has 12 residues. CDR3 in amino acids: CASSLERKEAFF. The CDR3 DNA follows: TGCGCCAGCAGCTTGGAACGGAAAGAAGCTTTCTTT.

This clonotype came up many times. The chain joins TRBV7-2 to TRBJ2-3; a possible D gene is TRBD2 (6 bases). This CDR3 has 16 amino acids. Trimming stripped 5 bases from V and 5 bases from J, with 20 bases between. Germline CDR1 SGHTA, CDR2 FQGNSA. In nucleotides, the CDR3 is TGTGCCAGCAGCCGCGGGGCGACTCAACGGGGAGATACGCAGTATTTT. Its translation: CASSRGATQRGDTQYF.

This clonotype occurred a few times. The rearrangement joins TRBV20-1 to TRBJ2-5; D gene ambiguous. This CDR3 is 14 amino acids long. Germline V lookup: CDR1 DFQATT, CDR2 SNEGSKA (reference sequence). V lost 0 bases to trimming and J lost 3 bases, with 11 bases between them. DNA of the CDR3: TGCAGTGCTAGAGATAGGGTAGGAAAAGAGACCCAGTACTTC. Amino acid sequence: CSARDRVGKETQYF.

The CDR3 DNA sequence: TGTGCCAGCAGCGGCAGAGGGGGGGAGTTCACCGGGGAGCTGTTTTTT. This translates into CASSGRGGEFTGELFF. The chain joins TRBV9 to TRBJ2-2; maybe TRBD2 (7 bases). CDR1 SGDLS and CDR2 YYNGEE come from the germline V gene. The V end lost 3 bases, the J end lost 4 bases, and 16 bases lay between the germline ends. This CDR3 has 16 amino acids.

The sample holds many counts of this clonotype. This chain uses TRBV29-1 with TRBJ2-5; TRBD2 might be the D (6 bases). Germline CDR1 is SQVTM and CDR2 is ANQGSEA. Trimming removed 4 bases at V and 3 bases at J, with 6 bases between. The CDR3 runs 11 residues. CDR3 loop: CSVGGEETQYF. The CDR3 region has the DNA TGCAGCGTTGGGGGGGAAGAGACCCAGTACTTC. Variable domain in full (rest from reference TRBV29-1 and TRBJ2-5): SAVISQKPSRDICQRGTSLTIQCQVDSQVTMMFWYRQQPGQSLTLIATANQGSEATYESGFVIDKFPISRPNLTFSTLTVSNMSPEDSSIYLCSVGGEETQYFGPGTRLLVL.

As for this clonotype: The junction shows a germline mismatch at one end, possibly a read error. J is TRBJ2-7 and V is TRBV7-2; 7 bases map to TRBD2. From germline, CDR1 is SGHTA and CDR2 FQGNSA. The CDR3 totals 16 residues. The CDR3 loop reads CASSLVGGGSPYEQYF. The CDR3 DNA sequence: TGTGCCAGCAGCTTAGTAGGCGGGGGATCCCCCTATGAGCAGTACTTC.

This rearrangement joins TRBV27 to TRBJ2-6; D is ambiguous. The germline V and J ends were trimmed by 4 bases and 0 bases, with 10 bases remaining between them. The CDR3 extends over 16 amino acids. Germline CDR1 reads MNHEY; CDR2 reads SMNVEV (reference sequence). CDR3 bases: TGTGCCAGCAGTTCTCGACTGTACTCTGGGGCCAACGTCCTGACTTTC. Its translation is CASSSRLYSGANVLTF.

This clonotype was seen only a few times. The chain carries TRBV6-5 and TRBJ2-7; 7 bases align to TRBD2. The CDR3 loop spans 15 amino acids. The V and J ends lost 0 bases and 6 bases, in that order; junction bases with no gene match: 8. The germline CDR1 and CDR2 sequences are MNHEY and SVGAGI. CDR3: CASSYSSAGRAEQYV. Written as DNA, the CDR3 is TGTGCCAGCAGTTACTCGTCGGCAGGGAGGGCCGAGCAGTACGTC.